This passage covers 9 T cell receptor beta chains from one sample sequenced in a study of Graves' ophthalmopathy and Graves' hyperthyroidism. RNA transcripts yielded amplified TCR beta CDR3 regions. First-round RT-PCR relied on HTBI primers, and a second-round multiplex PCR came next. TCRdb used MiXCR to reprocess the multiplex PCR reads, holding one entry per CDR3 protein. The table lists 240,000 or so distinct CDR3 sequences, around 50% of them singletons. Sequenced: peripheral blood. Every receptor here comes from an adult man with Graves' ophthalmopathy.

This clonotype came up a few times. The rearrangement links TRBV20-1 to TRBJ1-1; no clear D. Germline assignment: CDR1 DFQATT and CDR2 SNEGSKA (reference sequence). This CDR3 contains 16 residues. Trimming cost V 3 bases and J 1 base, with 18 bases left between them. Here the CDR3 reads CSARSFEPQRNTEAFF. The CDR3 DNA follows: TGCAGTGCTAGGAGTTTCGAGCCTCAGAGGAACACTGAAGCTTTCTTT.

This clonotype was counted at least ten times. V usage is TRBV10-3 and J usage is TRBJ1-1; no reliable D call. The CDR3 runs to 13 residues. The germline gives CDR1 ENHRY, CDR2 SYGVKD. V dropped 4 bases and J dropped 0 bases, with 6 bases sitting between them. CDR3: CAISGILNTEAFF. The CDR3 nucleotides are TGTGCCATCAGTGGCATCTTGAACACTGAAGCTTTCTTT.

This clonotype appeared a few times. J is TRBJ1-2 and V is TRBV12-5; D remains ambiguous. This CDR3 spans 14 amino acids. Germline CDR1 is LGHNT and CDR2 is FRNRAP. The V gene lost 4 bases and the J gene lost 3 bases, with 12 bases spanning the gap. For the CDR3, the DNA is TGTGCTAGTGGTTCCCCCCTAGAACACTATGGCTACACCTTC. This encodes CASGSPLEHYGYTF.

This chain connects TRBV20-1 to TRBJ1-2; tentatively, D is TRBD1 (5 bases). Trimming left V 3 bases short and J 4 bases short, with 9 bases between. This CDR3 is 12 amino acids long. In germline, CDR1 is DFQATT, CDR2 SNEGSKA (reference sequence). This CDR3 reads CSARSGVYGYTF. DNA of the CDR3: TGCAGTGCTAGGTCGGGGGTCTATGGCTACACCTTC.

This sequence joins TRBV30 and TRBJ1-5, with TRBD1 as a possible D gene (5 bases). This CDR3 spans 13 amino acids. Trimming took 5 bases from V and 7 from J, leaving 15 bases between them. Germline CDR1 is GTSNPN and CDR2 is SVGIG (reference sequence). The CDR3 sequence: CAWADRFNQPQHF. The CDR3 bases are TGTGCCTGGGCCGACAGATTTAACCAGCCCCAGCATTTT.

The CDR3 loop reads CSGQPGQGARETQYF. CDR3 nucleotide sequence: TGCAGCGGCCAACCGGGACAGGGGGCGCGTGAGACCCAGTACTTC. The V and J genes are TRBV29-1 and TRBJ2-5, with TRBD1 identical over 12 bases. The CDR3 runs to 15 residues. The V and J ends lost 7 bases and 5 bases, in that order; junction bases with no gene match: 11. Germline assignment: CDR1 SQVTM and CDR2 ANQGSEA.

Only a few counts were recorded for this clonotype. The chain is built from TRBV18 and TRBJ2-7; TRBD2 might be the D (6 bases). The CDR3 has 13 amino acids. Trimming removed 4 bases from V and 8 bases from J, with 15 bases in between. Germline V lookup: CDR1 KGHSH, CDR2 LQKENI. The CDR3 loop is CASSLENSGQQYF. The DNA of the CDR3 is TGTGCCAGCTCACTGGAGAATAGCGGCCAGCAGTACTTC.

The V gene is TRBV10-3, the J gene TRBJ1-1; no clear D. This CDR3 comprises 13 residues. Trimming stripped 0 bases from V and 2 bases from J, with 4 bases between. CDR1 is ENHRY, CDR2 SYGVKD, per germline. CDR3 region: CAISESDNTEAFF. The CDR3 DNA sequence: TGTGCCATCAGTGAGTCGGACAACACTGAAGCTTTCTTT.

Notes on this clonotype: This may be a read error: a much more frequent sequence differs by one nucleotide. V and J are TRBV24-1 and TRBJ1-5; TRBD1 matches at 7 bases. J was trimmed by 1 base and V by 6 bases; bases with no gene match: 2. In germline, CDR1 is KGHDR, CDR2 SFDVKD. This CDR3 has 14 amino acids. The DNA for the CDR3 is TGTGCCACCAGTCCACAGGGGAGCAATCAGCCCCAGCATTTT. Protein product: CATSPQGSNQPQHF.